Shown below are 21 T cell receptor beta chains from a single sample sequenced in a study of OX40 agonist ivuxolimab in advanced cancers. Using immunoSEQ multiplex PCR, the repertoire was profiled, and TCRdb retains in-frame clones only, with some absent. The table has under 100,000 clones, around 85% seen once. This specimen was CD4+ or CD8+ T cells sorted from blood, taken in a trial of the OX40 agonist ivuxolimab. The source of these receptors is an adult with an advanced solid tumor such as melanoma, head and neck, liver or kidney cancer.

The chain uses TRBV19 and TRBJ1-5; 8 nucleotides match TRBD1. This CDR3 comprises 15 residues. V lost 6 bases and J lost 0; bases outside the gene matches: 4. CDR1 LNHDA and CDR2 SQIVND come from the germline V gene (reference sequence). The chain's CDR3 is CASSEQGVSNQPQHF. CDR3 bases: TGTGCCAGTAGCGAACAGGGGGTTAGCAATCAGCCCCAGCATTTT.

J is TRBJ2-7 and V is TRBV4-3; D is undetermined. Germline V gene lookup returns CDR1 LGHNA and CDR2 YSLEER. The CDR3 length is 14 residues. Trimming cost V 0 bases and J 3 bases, with 9 bases left between them. The chain's CDR3 is CASSQDLVVYEQYF. Written as DNA, the CDR3 is TGCGCCAGCAGCCAAGATCTAGTAGTCTACGAGCAGTACTTC.

The chain carries TRBV4-1 and TRBJ2-6; D ambiguous. Germline assignment: CDR1 MGHRA and CDR2 YSYEKL. V gave up 7 bases and J gave up 2 bases, with 6 bases separating them. The CDR3 length is 13 residues. The CDR3 nucleotides are TGCGCCAGCAAATTTGCTGGGGCCAACGTCCTGACTTTC. Translation gives CASKFAGANVLTF.

This clone has just one count. This sequence joins TRBV7-2 and TRBJ1-6; D is ambiguous. V was clipped by 5 bases and J by 0 bases, with 17 bases between them. This CDR3 is 18 amino acids long. Germline V gene lookup returns CDR1 SGHTA and CDR2 FQGNSA. CDR3 in DNA: TGTGCCAGCAGCGCCCACGTGACATCGAACTCCTATAATTCACCCCTCCACTTT. Translating gives CASSAHVTSNSYNSPLHF. Together with reference TRBV7-2 and TRBJ1-6, the CDR3 gives the full variable domain: GAGVSQSPSNKVTEKGKDVELRCDPISGHTALYWYRQSLGQGLEFLIYFQGNSAPDKSGLPSDRFSAERTGGSVSTLTIQRTQQEDSAVYLCASSAHVTSNSYNSPLHFGNGTRLTVT.

The CDR3 region is CASSSSGGEAFF. In DNA form, the CDR3 reads TGTGCCAGCAGCTCGAGTGGGGGGGAAGCTTTCTTT. V usage is TRBV11-3 and J usage is TRBJ1-1, with a tentative D call TRBD1 (5 bases). This CDR3 is 12 amino acids long. Germline assignment: CDR1 SGHNT and CDR2 YENEEA. The ends were cut back, 4 bases at V and 8 bases at J, with 11 bases in the middle.

There are a few counts of this clone. The gene calls are TRBV19 and TRBJ2-2, with D maybe TRBD1 (6 bases). In germline, CDR1 is LNHDA, CDR2 SQIVND (reference sequence). There are 13 residues in the CDR3. V gave up 11 bases and J gave up 2 bases, with 12 bases separating them. The CDR3 coding sequence is TGTGCCGGGGGCAGTGATAACACCGGGGAGCTGTTTTTT. This sequence encodes CAGGSDNTGELFF.

This chain connects TRBV6-1 to TRBJ1-1, with a possible D match to TRBD1 (6 bases). CDR3 length: 15 amino acids. Germline CDR1 is MNHNS and CDR2 is SASEGT. Trimming shortened V by 7 bases and J by 2 bases, and 17 bases separated the two germline ends. The CDR3 nucleotides read TGTGCCAGCAAGGGAGATCGGGGGCGCAACACTGAAGCTTTCTTT. This codes for CASKGDRGRNTEAFF.

The chain has TRBV27 and TRBJ1-2; a weak D match, TRBD1 (5 bases). The CDR3 is 16 residues long. Germline V lookup: CDR1 MNHEY, CDR2 SMNVEV (reference sequence). Trimming shortened V by 3 bases and J by 6 bases, and 20 bases separated the two germline ends. CDR3 amino acids: CASSFLGRAKENGYTF. The CDR3 DNA is TGTGCCAGCAGTTTTTTGGGCAGGGCGAAAGAGAATGGCTACACCTTC.

This sequence joins TRBV18 and TRBJ1-5; D is ambiguous. Per germline, CDR1 KGHSH and CDR2 LQKENI. V was pared by 5 bases and J by 8 bases, with 13 bases between. This CDR3 spans 13 amino acids. In DNA, the CDR3 is TGTGCCAGCTCATCCCCACAACCTAAGCCCCAGCATTTT. Residues: CASSSPQPKPQHF.

This clone has only a few counts. The V and J genes are TRBV18 and TRBJ1-6; D not resolved. Trimming took off 3 bases at V and 7 bases at J, with 13 bases between the two ends. Germline V gene lookup returns CDR1 KGHSH and CDR2 LQKENI. The CDR3 is 15 amino acids. CDR3 in amino acids: CASSPESAINSPLHF. Here the CDR3 DNA reads TGTGCCAGCTCACCCGAGTCAGCCATCAATTCACCCCTCCACTTT.

This clone was found a few times. The chain employs TRBV5-5 and TRBJ1-5, with 7 nucleotides matching TRBD1. V dropped 2 bases and J dropped 4; count of bases not matched to a gene: 15. The CDR3 is 18 residues long. CDR1 and CDR2 from the germline V gene are SGHKS and YYEKEE (reference sequence). CDR3 sequence reads: CASSLTRPLGTDNQPQHF. The CDR3 DNA reads TGTGCCAGCAGCTTAACTCGGCCCCTAGGGACAGATAATCAGCCCCAGCATTTT.

Written as DNA, the CDR3 is TGCGCCAGCAGCTTGGACAGGGGCGACGAAGCTTTCTTT. It translates to CASSLDRGDEAFF. The gene calls are TRBV5-1 and TRBJ1-1; 7 nucleotides match TRBD1. CDR1 is SGHRS and CDR2 is YFSETQ in the germline V gene. This CDR3 has 13 amino acids. The J segment lost 8 bases and the V segment lost 0 bases, leaving 4 bases of the junction unmatched.

Only one count was recorded for this clone. This chain links TRBV5-1 with TRBJ2-3; D remains ambiguous. CDR3 length equals 17 residues. Trimming left V 4 bases short and J 0 bases short, with 18 bases between. Germline CDR1 and CDR2: SGHRS and YFSETQ. The CDR3 spells CASSHWASVDSTDTQYF. CDR3 nucleotides: TGCGCCAGCAGCCATTGGGCCTCGGTAGATAGCACAGATACGCAGTATTTT. The full variable domain, completed using reference TRBV5-1 and TRBJ2-3, is KAGVTQTPRYLIKTRGQQVTLSCSPISGHRSVSWYQQTPGQGLQFLFEYFSETQRNKGNFPGRFSGRQFSNSRSEMNVSTLELGDSALYLCASSHWASVDSTDTQYFGPGTRLTVL.

This clone appeared a single time. CDR3 bases: TGTGCCACCCAGCGGGATAGTAGCACAGATACGCAGTATTTT. Translated: CATQRDSSTDTQYF. The rearrangement links TRBV10-3 to TRBJ2-3; 7 nucleotides agree with TRBD2. Trimming at V came to 10 bases and at J to 0 bases, leaving 7 bases not matched to a gene. There are 14 residues in the CDR3. Looked up from germline, CDR1 is ENHRY and CDR2 is SYGVKD.

The V gene is TRBV4-1, the J gene TRBJ1-1; D remains ambiguous. The V gene lost 2 bases and the J gene lost 1 base, with 11 bases spanning the gap. The CDR3 totals 15 residues. CDR1 and CDR2 from the germline V gene are MGHRA and YSYEKL. The CDR3 is CASSQRPSENTEAFF. The CDR3, as DNA: TGCGCCAGCAGCCAACGCCCTTCGGAGAACACTGAAGCTTTCTTT.

The table lists this clone with a few counts. The CDR3 loop is CASRDGNQPQHF. Here the CDR3 DNA reads TGTGCCAGTCGGGATGGGAATCAGCCCCAGCATTTT. The rearrangement uses TRBV19 and TRBJ1-5, with D unclear. This CDR3 is built from 12 residues. V was clipped by 8 bases and J by 4 bases, with 9 bases between them. From germline, CDR1 is LNHDA and CDR2 SQIVND (reference sequence).

This chain links TRBV29-1 with TRBJ2-3; D is tentatively TRBD1 or TRBD2 (6 bases each). There are 12 residues in the CDR3. Deletions cut 3 bases from V and 12 bases from J, with 16 bases between. Looked up from germline, CDR1 is SQVTM and CDR2 is ANQGSEA. CDR3 residues: CSVDPRGTHQYF. CDR3 in DNA: TGCAGCGTTGACCCCCGGGGGACACATCAGTATTTT.

This sequence joins TRBV6-5 and TRBJ2-7; TRBD2 aligns across 9 bases. Germline CDR1 reads MNHEY; CDR2 reads SVGAGI. Trimming at V came to 3 bases and at J to 6 bases, leaving 9 bases not matched to a gene. The CDR3 is made up of 15 amino acids. The CDR3: CASSYLAGSNSEQYF. For the CDR3, the DNA is TGTGCCAGCAGTTATCTAGCGGGAAGTAACAGCGAGCAGTACTTC.

The rearrangement links TRBV7-2 to TRBJ2-2; no clear D. With 2 bases removed from V and 5 bases from J, the gap between germline ends came to 9 bases. Germline V gene data show CDR1 as SGHTA and CDR2 as FQGNSA. This CDR3 has 14 residues. This CDR3 is CASSLSGVTGELFF. In nucleotides, the CDR3 is TGTGCCAGCAGCTTATCTGGGGTTACCGGGGAGCTGTTTTTT.

The gene calls are TRBV7-2 and TRBJ2-5; TRBD2 matches 9 bases. Germline V lookup: CDR1 SGHTA, CDR2 FQGNSA. J was trimmed by 1 base and V by 5 bases; bases with no gene match: 5. The CDR3 runs to 15 residues. The CDR3: CASSTGTSLQETQYF. The CDR3 nucleotides read TGTGCCAGCAGCACCGGGACTAGCCTCCAAGAGACCCAGTACTTC.

This clone was detected only once. J is TRBJ1-1 and V is TRBV6-4; no clear D gene. Trimming shortened V by 5 bases and J by 1 base, and 17 bases separated the two germline ends. CDR1 and CDR2 from the germline V gene are MRHNA and SNTAGT. This CDR3 contains 16 residues. CDR3 sequence reads: CASSYGPWQENTEAFF. DNA for the CDR3: TGTGCCAGCAGTTATGGTCCGTGGCAGGAGAACACTGAAGCTTTCTTT.